A single TCR beta chain is shown here with its context. These data originate in a study of blood T cell repertoires in COVID-19. Looking at the study overall: The cDNA or gDNA used as material had been derived from T cells, B-cell-depleted T cells, or PBMCs.

Recruits, aged roughly 18 to 89 years, lived in some 25 US areas. Cohort assignment relied on participant-reported clinical history. Authors' analysis steps: By means of reference gene primer amplification, nucleated cell counts were estimated. Clones were sequenced by immunoSEQ multiplex PCR, and TCRdb holds only the in-frame ones, with some missing. V, J and clone size are those of that table, while D and trimming were read from the DNA. In the table there are around 200,000 clones, 80% of which are singletons. Material for sequencing was PBMCs or T cells enriched from blood (not recorded which). The clonotype comes from a woman in her thirties or forties with acute COVID-19.

CDR3 loop: CAWIGTKSGMGRVEQYF. The CDR3 DNA is TGTGCCTGGATTGGGACAAAGTCGGGTATGGGGAGAGTCGAGCAGTACTTC. The chain has TRBV30 and TRBJ2-7; maybe TRBD1 (6 bases). V lost 4 bases and J 6 bases, leaving 28 bases between the germline ends. This CDR3 has 17 residues. The germline gives CDR1 GTSNPN, CDR2 SVGIG (reference sequence).